The following is a T cell receptor beta chain sequence with its context. This sample is drawn from a study of control samples from healthy donors and cancer patients. TCRdb's table, derived via immunoSEQ multiplex PCR, lists solely in-frame clones and lacks some. The data show approximately 110,000 clones, with roughly 80% seen just once and over 10% held by the top ten. Germline lookup yields CDR1 MNHEY and CDR2 SMNVEV (reference sequence). With 5 bases removed from V and 7 bases from J, the gap between germline ends came to 24 bases. The CDR3 length is 17 residues. The receptor's source is a woman in her 50s in good health. Sequencing was performed on blood. J is TRBJ1-5 and V is TRBV27; D might be TRBD1 (6 bases). The DNA for the CDR3 is TGTGCCAGCAGTGAATCGACCCCAAACAGGGTAGTCCAGCCCCAGCATTTT. This translates into CASSESTPNRVVQPQHF.